This passage covers 19 T cell receptor beta chains from one sample sequenced in a study of early T cells in non-severe SARS-CoV-2 infection. One entry per CDR3 protein results from TCRdb running MiXCR on the 5' RACE reads. The sample lists around 64,000 distinct CDR3 sequences; about 10% were seen once. The sample comprised whole blood. Source of these receptors: an adult who was a healthcare worker with PCR-confirmed SARS-CoV-2 infection or an uninfected control (not recorded which).

The J gene is TRBJ2-5, the V gene TRBV7-9, with 11 bases matching TRBD2. This CDR3 is built from 15 residues. V lost 5 bases and J lost 5; bases outside the gene matches: 7. The germline V gene encodes CDR1 SEHNR and CDR2 FQNEAQ (reference sequence). CDR3 sequence (DNA): TGTGCCAGCAGCGTGTCACTAGCGGGGGAGGAGACCCAGTACTTC. Its protein is CASSVSLAGEETQYF.

This clonotype was observed a handful of times. One end of the junction varies from germline; a read error may be responsible. The chain couples TRBV6-1 to TRBJ2-5; the D gene is possibly TRBD2 (5 bases). This CDR3 is built from 12 residues. Per the germline V gene, CDR1 is MNHNS and CDR2 is SASEGT. CDR3 DNA: TGTGCCAGCAGTGACCAAACGACTACCCGGTACTTC. Its translation is CASSDQTTTRYF.

There are many counts of this clonotype. The chain links TRBV19 to TRBJ2-7; TRBD1 matches 8 bases. Trimming cost V 3 bases and J 1 base; bases outside gene matches: 5. Germline lookup yields CDR1 LNHDA and CDR2 SQIVND (reference sequence). The CDR3 totals 15 residues. The CDR3 protein is CASSIYRGVSYEQYF. The DNA of the CDR3 is TGTGCCAGTAGTATCTACAGGGGGGTTTCCTACGAGCAGTACTTC.

This rearrangement joins TRBV7-8 to TRBJ2-6; 8 positions match TRBD1. The germline V gene has CDR1 SGHVS and CDR2 FQNEAQ. CDR3 length: 18 amino acids. Trimming cost V 0 bases and J 0 bases; bases outside gene matches: 4. CDR3 nucleotide sequence: TGTGCCAGCAGCTTAGCTGGGACAGGTTACTCTGGGGCCAACGTCCTGACTTTC. Its translation: CASSLAGTGYSGANVLTF.

At least ten counts were recorded for this clonotype. V is TRBV12-5 and J is TRBJ2-7, with D maybe TRBD1 (7 bases). The CDR3 covers 16 residues. Per germline, CDR1 LGHNT and CDR2 FRNRAP. Trimming shortened V by 4 bases and J by 2 bases, and 18 bases separated the two germline ends. The CDR3 is CASGSHPGGRPYEQYF. The CDR3 bases are TGTGCTAGTGGTTCCCACCCAGGGGGGAGACCCTACGAGCAGTACTTC. Filled out from reference TRBV12-5 and TRBJ2-7, the complete variable domain reads DARVTQTPRHKVTEMGQEVTMRCQPILGHNTVFWYRQTMMQGLELLAYFRNRAPLDDSGMPKDRFSAEMPDATLATLKIQPSEPRDSAVYFCASGSHPGGRPYEQYFGPGTRLTVT.

This clonotype was detected a few times. The chain carries TRBV29-1 and TRBJ2-3, with D unclear. V shed 6 bases and J shed 2 bases, with 9 bases lying between them. This CDR3 contains 12 residues. Germline assignment: CDR1 SQVTM and CDR2 ANQGSEA. In DNA, the CDR3 is TGCAGCGTAGAAACTTTCACAGATACGCAGTATTTT. This encodes CSVETFTDTQYF.

This clonotype was seen a few times. This chain joins TRBV6-2 or TRBV6-3 and TRBJ2-7, with TRBD2 matching 8 bases. After removal of 0 bases from V and 0 bases from J, the junction contained 7 bases not matched to a gene. The CDR3 spans 17 residues. CDR1 MNHEY and CDR2 SVGEGT come from the germline V gene. In DNA, the CDR3 is TGTGCCAGCAGTTACTCGTCGGGTAGCGGGACCTCCTACGAGCAGTACTTC. It codes for CASSYSSGSGTSYEQYF.

This clonotype was seen ten or more times. For the CDR3, the DNA is TGTGCCAGCAGCTTAAAACGTGTTTCAGAGCAGTACTTC. It codes for CASSLKRVSEQYF. The chain recombines TRBV13 with TRBJ2-7; D unresolved. Germline V gene lookup returns CDR1 PRHDT and CDR2 FYEKMQ (reference sequence). The V gene lost 2 bases and the J gene lost 7 bases, with 12 bases spanning the gap. The CDR3 sequence is 13 residues long. Looking up the rest from reference TRBV13 and TRBJ2-7 gives the full variable domain: AAGVIQSPRHLIKEKRETATLKCYPIPRHDTVYWYQQGPGQDPQFLISFYEKMQSDKGSIPDRFSAQQFSDYHSELNMSSLELGDSALYFCASSLKRVSEQYFGPGTRLTVT.

The chain recombines TRBV7-2 with TRBJ1-6; D is unclear. The V gene's germline CDR1 is SGHTA and CDR2 FQGNSA. The ends were cut back, 5 bases at V and 7 bases at J, with 18 bases in the middle. The CDR3 has 16 amino acids. CDR3 residues: CASSASFGDRNSPLHF. The CDR3 DNA reads as TGTGCCAGCAGCGCATCATTCGGGGATAGGAATTCACCCCTCCACTTT.

This clonotype appeared a few times. This chain links TRBV20-1 with TRBJ1-6; unclear D gene. The CDR3 extends over 13 amino acids. Trimming took off 5 bases at V and 13 bases at J, with 18 bases between the two ends. Germline loops: CDR1 DFQATT, CDR2 SNEGSKA (reference sequence). The CDR3 here is CSAPQRGREPLHF. CDR3 DNA: TGCAGTGCTCCCCAACGGGGAAGGGAGCCCCTCCACTTT.

Ten or more counts support this clonotype. J is TRBJ2-1 and V is TRBV6-2 or TRBV6-3; tentative D call: TRBD2 (6 bases). V shed 1 base and J shed 4 bases, with 8 bases lying between them. CDR1 and CDR2 from the germline V gene are MNHEY and SVGEGT. The CDR3 has 14 amino acids. In nucleotides, the CDR3 is TGTGCCAGCAGTTACTTTGGGGGGTACAATGAGCAGTTCTTC. As protein: CASSYFGGYNEQFF.

This clonotype has a handful of counts. The rearrangement joins TRBV7-9 to TRBJ2-7; a possible D gene is TRBD2 (5 bases). V gave up 2 bases and J gave up 9 bases, with 23 bases separating them. CDR1 and CDR2 (germline): SEHNR, FQNEAQ (reference sequence). The CDR3 has 16 residues. CDR3 amino acids: CASSLPSATSTEGQYF. CDR3 nucleotides: TGTGCCAGCAGCTTACCCAGCGCCACTTCAACCGAGGGGCAGTACTTC.

This clonotype was counted a few times. The V gene is TRBV7-2, the J gene TRBJ2-5, with D perhaps given as TRBD1 or TRBD2 (5 bases each). Trimming stripped 4 bases from V and 4 bases from J, with 7 bases between. Germline-derived CDR1 and CDR2 are SGHTA and FQGNSA. This CDR3 is built from 12 residues. Here the CDR3 reads CASSWGLETQYF. CDR3 nucleotide sequence: TGTGCCAGCAGCTGGGGGTTAGAGACCCAGTACTTC. Filled out from reference TRBV7-2 and TRBJ2-5, the complete variable domain reads GAGVSQSPSNKVTEKGKDVELRCDPISGHTALYWYRQSLGQGLEFLIYFQGNSAPDKSGLPSDRFSAERTGGSVSTLTIQRTQQEDSAVYLCASSWGLETQYFGPGTRLLVL.

The chain carries TRBV2 and TRBJ2-3, with a possible D match to TRBD2 (6 bases). Germline values: CDR1 SNHLY, CDR2 FYNNEI. The V end was cut by 7 bases, the J end by 4 bases, with 18 bases between. The CDR3 consists of 15 residues. CDR3 sequence reads: CASIFTGVWSDTQYF. The DNA for the CDR3 is TGTGCCAGCATCTTTACGGGGGTGTGGTCAGATACGCAGTATTTT.

CDR3 DNA: TGTGCCAGCACTCGACTAGCGGGGGGTTCGAACACCGGGGAGCTGTTTTTT. It encodes CASTRLAGGSNTGELFF. The genes are TRBV6-6 and TRBJ2-2; 13 nucleotides match TRBD2. The CDR3 extends over 17 amino acids. Germline V lookup: CDR1 MNHNY, CDR2 SVGAGI (reference sequence). With V trimmed by 7 bases and J by 0 bases, 5 bases remained unmatched.

Here the CDR3 DNA reads TGTGCCAGCAGCGGGGGCAGGGCCCATAATTCACCCCTCCACTTT. Its translation: CASSGGRAHNSPLHF. The chain is built from TRBV9 and TRBJ1-6; D may be TRBD1 (5 bases). V lost 3 bases and J lost 5, with 12 bases in between. The CDR3 length is 15 residues. Germline V gene data show CDR1 as SGDLS and CDR2 as YYNGEE.

On this clonotype: A much bigger clone sits one base away, suggesting this may be a read error. This chain joins TRBV15 and TRBJ2-1, with 8 bases that match TRBD2. The CDR3 spans 14 residues. Per germline, CDR1 LNHNV and CDR2 YYDKDF (reference sequence). The junction had 14 bases not matched to a gene; V was cut back by 11 bases and J by 8 bases. The CDR3 DNA follows: TGTGCCTCCATCCCCGGGAGGGGTACACATGAGCAGTTCTTC. It is translated as CASIPGRGTHEQFF. The variable domain in full, completed from reference TRBV15 and TRBJ2-1, reads DAMVIQNPRYQVTQFGKPVTLSCSQTLNHNVMYWYQQKSSQAPKLLFHYYDKDFNNEADTPDNFQSRRPNTSFCFLDIRSPGLGDTAMYLCASIPGRGTHEQFFGPGTRLTVL.

The chain employs TRBV11-1 and TRBJ2-7, with a possible D match to TRBD1 (5 bases). CDR3 length: 13 amino acids. V was shortened by 10 bases and J by 6 bases, with 19 bases between the two germline ends. Germline CDR1 SGHAT, CDR2 FQDESV (reference sequence). DNA of the CDR3: TGTGCCACTTCCCGGCTAGGTGGGGCCGAGCAGTACTTC. This sequence encodes CATSRLGGAEQYF.

This chain uses TRBV9 with TRBJ2-1; D unclear. Germline values: CDR1 SGDLS, CDR2 YYNGEE. V shed 3 bases and J shed 8 bases, with 21 bases lying between them. The CDR3 spans 16 residues. CDR3 DNA sequence: TGTGCCAGCAGCGCAAGCGTAGGATTTTATACTGATGAGCAGTTCTTC. The encoded protein is CASSASVGFYTDEQFF.